This entry concerns a single T cell receptor (beta chain). Its antigen is currently unknown. The source of the sample is a study of cytomegalovirus exposure and HLA in healthy donors. Findings and limits, study-wide: In an earlier analysis, most TCR beta V segments were productive about 87% or about 30% of the time. Common viral pathogens seemed, in a later analysis, to connect with several of the most significant clusters. Donors were assumed by presence/absence analyses to have roughly uniform sequencing depth.

V lost 2 bases, J lost 4 bases, and 14 bases lay in between. Germline assignment: CDR1 SNHLY and CDR2 FYNNEI. This CDR3 is built from 15 residues. Healthy bone marrow donors made up the donors. The PCR employed 60 Vbeta primers together with 13 Jbeta primers. Profiled with immunoSEQ multiplex PCR; TCRdb holds only in-frame clones, not every one. The sample has 200,000 or so clones; about 79% are singletons. Sequenced sample: PBMCs. The chain couples TRBV2 to TRBJ1-2, with D maybe TRBD1 (5 bases). The origin of this receptor is a boy aged 2 to 10 in good health and CMV-seronegative. The CDR3: CASSERGGSSYGYTF. As DNA, the CDR3 is TGTGCCAGCAGTGAAAGGGGCGGCAGCAGCTATGGCTACACCTTC. The entire variable domain, with the rest obtained from reference TRBV2 and TRBJ1-2, is as follows: EPEVTQTPSHQVTQMGQEVILRCVPISNHLYFYWYRQILGQKVEFLVSFYNNEISEKSEIFDDQFSVERPDGSNFTLKIRSTKLEDSAMYFCASSERGGSSYGYTFGSGTRLTVV.